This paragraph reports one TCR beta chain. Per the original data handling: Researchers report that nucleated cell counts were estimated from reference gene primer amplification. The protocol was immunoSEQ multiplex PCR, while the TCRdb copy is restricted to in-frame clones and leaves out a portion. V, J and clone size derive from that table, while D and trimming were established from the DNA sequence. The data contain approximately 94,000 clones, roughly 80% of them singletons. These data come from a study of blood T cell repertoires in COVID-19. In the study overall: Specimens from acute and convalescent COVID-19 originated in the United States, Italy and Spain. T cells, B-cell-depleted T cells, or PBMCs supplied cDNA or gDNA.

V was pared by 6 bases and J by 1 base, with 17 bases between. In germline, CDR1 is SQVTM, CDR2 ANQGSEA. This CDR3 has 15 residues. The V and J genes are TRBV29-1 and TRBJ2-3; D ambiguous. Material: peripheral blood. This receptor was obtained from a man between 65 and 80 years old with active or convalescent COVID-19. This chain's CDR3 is CSVAFTQPRTDTQYF. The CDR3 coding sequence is TGCAGCGTCGCCTTCACTCAACCCCGCACAGATACGCAGTATTTT.